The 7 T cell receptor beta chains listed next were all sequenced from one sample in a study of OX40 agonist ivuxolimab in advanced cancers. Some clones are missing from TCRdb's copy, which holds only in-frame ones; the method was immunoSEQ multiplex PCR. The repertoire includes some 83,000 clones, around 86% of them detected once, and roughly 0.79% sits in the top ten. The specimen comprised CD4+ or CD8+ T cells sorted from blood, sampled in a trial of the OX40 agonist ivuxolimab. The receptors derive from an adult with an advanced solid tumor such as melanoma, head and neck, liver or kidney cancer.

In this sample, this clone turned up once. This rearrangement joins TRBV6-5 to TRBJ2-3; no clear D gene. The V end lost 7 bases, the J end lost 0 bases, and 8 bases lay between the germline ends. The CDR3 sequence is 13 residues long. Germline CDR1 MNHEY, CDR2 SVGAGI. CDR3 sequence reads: CASKQLSTDTQYF. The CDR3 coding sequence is TGTGCCAGCAAGCAGCTTAGCACAGATACGCAGTATTTT.

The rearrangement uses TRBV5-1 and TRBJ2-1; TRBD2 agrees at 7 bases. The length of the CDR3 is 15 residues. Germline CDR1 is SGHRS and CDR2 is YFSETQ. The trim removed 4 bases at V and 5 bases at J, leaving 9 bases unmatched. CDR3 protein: CASSRDGTTNNEQFF. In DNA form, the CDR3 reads TGCGCCAGCAGCCGAGACGGGACTACCAACAATGAGCAGTTCTTC.

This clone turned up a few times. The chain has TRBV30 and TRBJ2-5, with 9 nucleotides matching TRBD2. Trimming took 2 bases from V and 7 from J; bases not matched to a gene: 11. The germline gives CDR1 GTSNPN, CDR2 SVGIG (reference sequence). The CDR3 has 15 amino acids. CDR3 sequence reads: CAWSSLAGNRGTQYF. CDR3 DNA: TGTGCCTGGAGTAGTCTAGCGGGGAACAGGGGGACCCAGTACTTC.

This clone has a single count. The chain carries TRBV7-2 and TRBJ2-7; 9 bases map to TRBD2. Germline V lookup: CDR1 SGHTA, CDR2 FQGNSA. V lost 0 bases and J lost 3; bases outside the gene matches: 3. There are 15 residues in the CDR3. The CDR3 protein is CASSLASGGDYEQYF. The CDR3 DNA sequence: TGTGCCAGCAGCTTAGCTAGCGGGGGAGACTACGAGCAGTACTTC.

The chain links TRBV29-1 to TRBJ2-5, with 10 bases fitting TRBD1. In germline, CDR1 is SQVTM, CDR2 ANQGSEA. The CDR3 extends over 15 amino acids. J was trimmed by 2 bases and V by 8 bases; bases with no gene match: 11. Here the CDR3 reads CSIRRTGGIQETQYF. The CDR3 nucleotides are TGCAGCATCCGGCGGACAGGGGGTATTCAAGAGACCCAGTACTTC.

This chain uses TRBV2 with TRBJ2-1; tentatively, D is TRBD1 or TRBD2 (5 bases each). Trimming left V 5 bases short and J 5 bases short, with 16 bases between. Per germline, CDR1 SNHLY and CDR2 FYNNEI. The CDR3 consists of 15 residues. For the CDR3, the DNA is TGTGCCAGCAGTTGGGACGCCAAAGGACACAATGAGCAGTTCTTC. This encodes CASSWDAKGHNEQFF.

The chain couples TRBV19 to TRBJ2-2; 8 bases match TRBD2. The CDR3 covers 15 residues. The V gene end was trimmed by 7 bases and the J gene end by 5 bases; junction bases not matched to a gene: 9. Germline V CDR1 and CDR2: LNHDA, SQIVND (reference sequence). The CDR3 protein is CASTPGAGVTGELFF. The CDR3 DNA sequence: TGTGCCAGTACCCCAGGAGCGGGAGTTACCGGGGAGCTGTTTTTT.